The source of this TCR beta chain is a study of blood T cell repertoires in COVID-19. Study summary: There were acute and convalescent COVID-19 samples, and they came from the United States, Italy and Spain. Nucleic acid was either cDNA or gDNA, and it came from T cells, B-cell-depleted T cells, or PBMCs.

Germline loops: CDR1 SGHRS, CDR2 YFSETQ. After removal of 0 bases from V and 3 bases from J, the junction contained 6 bases not matched to a gene. This CDR3 region has 15 residues. In the original workflow: Cell counts per sample came from amplifying reference gene primers. The table came from immunoSEQ multiplex PCR; TCRdb's copy has only in-frame clones and leaves some out. That table is the source of V, J and clone size, and D and trimming were worked out from the DNA. This repertoire shows approximately 220,000 clones, about 88% found once; its top ten account for roughly 0.69%. The clonotype comes from a middle-aged man with acute or convalescent COVID-19. This chain joins TRBV5-1 and TRBJ2-7, with 7 positions matching TRBD2. The source material was peripheral blood. CDR3 sequence (DNA): TGCGCCAGCAGCTTGGAGCCTAGCGGTATCTACGAGCAGTACTTC. Its translation: CASSLEPSGIYEQYF.